A selection of T cell receptor beta chains follows, all from one sample in a study of T-cell reconstitution after alpha-beta-depleted transplantation in children. Using its own MiXCR run on the PCR reads, TCRdb lists one record per CDR3 protein. This sample has 350,000 to 450,000 distinct CDR3 sequences; about a fifth occur once, and the top ten carry 3% to 4%. Specimen: PBMCs from the stem cell graft donor, collected from the stem cell graft. These receptors originate from a human donor who donated a stem cell graft to a child with acute myeloid leukemia. Each CDR3 is given with its conserved first and last residue. The D gene is left open where the match is weak. Size values are once, few and many counts, or a class for expanded clones, and some rows have none.

15	TRBD1	TRBV12-3/TRBV12-4	-	TRBJ1-4	TGTGCCAGCAGTTTTACAGGGGGGATCGATGAAAAACTGTTTTTT	CASSFTGGIDEKLFF
12	-	TRBV12-3/TRBV12-4	-	TRBJ1-2	TGTGCCAGCAAAAGGAGTTCGTATGGCTACACCTTC	CASKRSSYGYTF
13	-	TRBV29-1	many	TRBJ1-1	TGCAGCGTAGCTACAGGGTTGAACACTGAAGCTTTCTTT	CSVATGLNTEAFF
13	TRBD1	TRBV27	few	TRBJ1-2	TGTGCCAGCAGTTATGGGACAGGGGTTGGCTACACCTTC	CASSYGTGVGYTF
15	-	TRBV5-8	few	TRBJ2-7	TGTGCCAGCAGCCCGTGGAGGGACGGAGTCTACGAGCAGTACTTC	CASSPWRDGVYEQYF
14	TRBD1	TRBV20-1	-	TRBJ2-3	TGCAGTGCTAGGGTCAGGGGGCTGACAGATACGCAGTATTTT	CSARVRGLTDTQYF
14	-	TRBV24-1	-	TRBJ1-4	TGTGCCATCCTCTGGGCCGGGACTAATGAAAAACTGTTTTTT	CAILWAGTNEKLFF
16	TRBD1	TRBV12-3/TRBV12-4	few	TRBJ1-2	TGTGCCAGCAGTTTAGGCCTGGGACAGGGTAACTATGGCTACACCTTC	CASSLGLGQGNYGYTF
16	-	TRBV27	few	TRBJ2-3	TGTGCCAGCCAAGAAATTAGGGGGGCTGGGACAGATACGCAGTATTTT	CASQEIRGAGTDTQYF
13	-	TRBV20-1	few	TRBJ2-7	TGCAGTGCTAGACCCGGCCCCAACTACGAGCAGTACTTC	CSARPGPNYEQYF
17	TRBD1	TRBV12-3/TRBV12-4	few	TRBJ1-2	TGTGCCAGCAGTTTTTCGCTACAGGGGGCTGAGAGGAATGGCTACACCTTC	CASSFSLQGAERNGYTF
19	TRBD2	TRBV11-2	-	TRBJ2-1	TGTGCCAGCGCCCTGAGAGGGACTAGCGGGAGGTCGACGGTCAATGAGCAGTTCTTC	CASALRGTSGRSTVNEQFF
16	TRBD2	TRBV7-9	few	TRBJ2-3	TGTGCCAGCAGCTGGGGGACTAGCGGCTCCACGGATACGCAGTATTTT	CASSWGTSGSTDTQYF
13	-	TRBV7-3	-	TRBJ2-2	TGTGCCAGCAGCAAACTAAGTCCCGGGGAGCTGTTTTTT	CASSKLSPGELFF
10	-	TRBV28	few	TRBJ1-1	TGTGCCACCCAGAACACTGAAGCTTTCTTT	CATQNTEAFF
14	-	TRBV20-1	few	TRBJ2-7	TGCAGTGCTAGACCAGGGAGTGGTCAGGACGAGCAGTACTTC	CSARPGSGQDEQYF
13	-	TRBV5-1	-	TRBJ2-5	TGCGCCAGCAGCTTACAGGCCCAAGAGACCCAGTACTTC	CASSLQAQETQYF
15	-	TRBV11-3	many	TRBJ2-3	TGTGCCAGCAGCTTAAGCGGTTTAATGACAGATACGCAGTATTTT	CASSLSGLMTDTQYF
15	-	TRBV20-1	few	TRBJ1-3	TGCAGTGCTAGAGATAGGATCAGCTCTGGAAACACCATATATTTT	CSARDRISSGNTIYF
15	TRBD1	TRBV28	few	TRBJ2-5	TGTGCCAGCAGTTCTCTGGGACAGGGGGGCGAGACCCAGTACTTC	CASSSLGQGGETQYF
15	TRBD1	TRBV5-1	-	TRBJ1-1	TGCGCCAGCAGCTTGCAGGGGGAGGCGAACACTGAAGCTTTCTTT	CASSLQGEANTEAFF
14	-	TRBV29-1	once	TRBJ2-7	TGCAGCGTCAACTATGAGAGTCCCCACTACGAGCAGTACTTC	CSVNYESPHYEQYF
13	TRBD1	TRBV20-1	few	TRBJ1-2	TGCAGTGCTAGATTGACAGGGGGCTATGGCTACACCTTC	CSARLTGGYGYTF
14	-	TRBV5-1	-	TRBJ1-4	TGCGCCAGCAGGCGGGACACAACTAATGAAAAACTGTTTTTT	CASRRDTTNEKLFF
13	-	TRBV3-1	-	TRBJ2-1	TGTGCCAGCGGGTCTCAAGGTTTTGATGAGCAGTTCTTC	CASGSQGFDEQFF
15	TRBD2	TRBV7-3	-	TRBJ2-7	TGTGCCAGCAGCTTAACTGCGGGAGGGCCGGGGGAGCAGTACTTC	CASSLTAGGPGEQYF
15	-	TRBV4-3	few	TRBJ2-5	TGCGCCAGCAGCCAAGACCCCTATCTGCAAGAGACCCAGTACTTC	CASSQDPYLQETQYF
14	-	TRBV19	-	TRBJ2-2	TGTGCCAGTAGCGGCAGGGGATACACCGGGGAGCTGTTTTTT	CASSGRGYTGELFF
19	TRBD2	TRBV20-1	few	TRBJ2-1	TGCAGTGCTAGAGATCGAGCGGGAGTGTTCCCCAGCTCCTACAATGAGCAGTTCTTC	CSARDRAGVFPSSYNEQFF